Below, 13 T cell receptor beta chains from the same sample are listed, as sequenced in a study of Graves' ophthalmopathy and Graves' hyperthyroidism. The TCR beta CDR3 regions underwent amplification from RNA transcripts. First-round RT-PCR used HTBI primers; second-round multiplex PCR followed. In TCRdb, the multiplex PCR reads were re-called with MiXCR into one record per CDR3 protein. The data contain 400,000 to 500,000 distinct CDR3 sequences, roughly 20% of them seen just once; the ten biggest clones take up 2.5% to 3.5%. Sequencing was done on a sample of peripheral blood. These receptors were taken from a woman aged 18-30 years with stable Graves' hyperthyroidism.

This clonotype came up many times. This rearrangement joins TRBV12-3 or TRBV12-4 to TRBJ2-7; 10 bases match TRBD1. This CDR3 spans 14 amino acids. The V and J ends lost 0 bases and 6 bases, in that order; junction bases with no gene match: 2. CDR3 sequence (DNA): TGTGCCAGCAGTTTAGCGGGGACAGGGGTCGAGCAGTACTTC. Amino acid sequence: CASSLAGTGVEQYF.

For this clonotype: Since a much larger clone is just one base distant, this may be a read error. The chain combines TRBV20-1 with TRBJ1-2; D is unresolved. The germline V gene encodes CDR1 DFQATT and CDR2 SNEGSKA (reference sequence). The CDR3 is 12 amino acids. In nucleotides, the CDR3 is TGCTGTGCTAGAGGAAATGGGTCTGAAGGCACCTTC. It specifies CCARGNGSEGTF.

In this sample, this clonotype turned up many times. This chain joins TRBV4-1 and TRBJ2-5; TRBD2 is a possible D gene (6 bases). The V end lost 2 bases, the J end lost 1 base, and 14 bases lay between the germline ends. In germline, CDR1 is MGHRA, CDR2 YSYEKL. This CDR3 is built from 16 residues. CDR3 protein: CASSQPGGRRQETQYF. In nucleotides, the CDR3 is TGCGCCAGCAGCCAACCCGGGGGTCGCCGCCAAGAGACCCAGTACTTC.

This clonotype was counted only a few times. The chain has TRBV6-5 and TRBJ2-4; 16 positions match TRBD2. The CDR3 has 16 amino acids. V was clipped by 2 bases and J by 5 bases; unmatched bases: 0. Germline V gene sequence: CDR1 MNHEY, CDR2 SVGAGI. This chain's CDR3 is CASSYGTSGGENIQYF. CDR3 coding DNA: TGTGCCAGCAGTTACGGGACTAGCGGGGGGGAAAACATTCAGTACTTC.

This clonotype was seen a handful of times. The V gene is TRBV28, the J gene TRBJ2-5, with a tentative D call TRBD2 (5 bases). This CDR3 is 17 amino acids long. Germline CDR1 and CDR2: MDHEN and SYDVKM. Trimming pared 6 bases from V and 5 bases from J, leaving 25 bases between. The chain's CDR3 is CASSPLGSGLVGETQYF. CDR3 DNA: TGTGCCAGCAGCCCCCTGGGAAGCGGCCTAGTGGGGGAGACCCAGTACTTC.

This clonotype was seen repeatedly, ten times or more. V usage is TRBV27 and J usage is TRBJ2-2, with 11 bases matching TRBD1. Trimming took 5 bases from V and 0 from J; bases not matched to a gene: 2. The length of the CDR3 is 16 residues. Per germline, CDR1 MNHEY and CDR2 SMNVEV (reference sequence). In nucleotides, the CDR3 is TGTGCCAGCAGTGGGGACAGGGGGGCGAACACCGGGGAGCTGTTTTTT. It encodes CASSGDRGANTGELFF.

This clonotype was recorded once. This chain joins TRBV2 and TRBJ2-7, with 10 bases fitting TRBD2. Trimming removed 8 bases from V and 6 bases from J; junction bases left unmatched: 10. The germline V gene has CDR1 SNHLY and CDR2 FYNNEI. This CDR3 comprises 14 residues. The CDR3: CASYELAGVGEQYF. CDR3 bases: TGTGCCAGCTATGAGCTAGCGGGAGTAGGCGAGCAGTACTTC.

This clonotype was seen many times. DNA for the CDR3: TGTGCCAGCAGTTATAGCGGGAGAACCGGGGAGCTGTTTTTT. Protein sequence: CASSYSGRTGELFF. The chain employs TRBV6-5 and TRBJ2-2; 9 positions agree with TRBD2. Unmatched junction bases numbered 1, after V lost 3 bases and J lost 5 bases. Germline CDR1 MNHEY, CDR2 SVGAGI. This CDR3 comprises 14 residues.

For the CDR3, the DNA is TGTGCCAGCAGCCAAGGGACAGTCACCGGGGAGCTGTTTTTT. The encoded protein is CASSQGTVTGELFF. This chain links TRBV3-1 with TRBJ2-2; a weak D match, TRBD1 (6 bases). CDR3 length: 14 residues. CDR1 is LGHDT and CDR2 is YNNKEL in the germline V gene (reference sequence). V was shortened by 1 base and J by 4 bases, with 7 bases between the two germline ends.

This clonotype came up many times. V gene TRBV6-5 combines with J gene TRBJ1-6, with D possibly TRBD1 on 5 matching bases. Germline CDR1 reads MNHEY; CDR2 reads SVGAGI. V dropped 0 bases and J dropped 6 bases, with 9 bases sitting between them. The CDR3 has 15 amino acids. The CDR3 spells CASSYSNRINSPLHF. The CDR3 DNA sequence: TGTGCCAGCAGTTACTCGAACAGGATTAATTCACCCCTCCACTTT.

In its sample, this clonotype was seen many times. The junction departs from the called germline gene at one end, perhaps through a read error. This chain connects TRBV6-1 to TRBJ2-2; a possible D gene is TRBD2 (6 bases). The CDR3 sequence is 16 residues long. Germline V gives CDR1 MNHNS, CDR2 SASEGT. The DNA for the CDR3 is TGTGCCAGCAGTGAAGCGCTGACTAGTGGTGCCGGGGAGCTGGTTTTT. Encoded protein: CASSEALTSGAGELVF.

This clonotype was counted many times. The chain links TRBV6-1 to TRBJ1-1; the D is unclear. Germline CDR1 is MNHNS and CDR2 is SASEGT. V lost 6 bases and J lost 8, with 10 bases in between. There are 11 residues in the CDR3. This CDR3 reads CASRTGREAFF. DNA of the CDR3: TGTGCCAGCAGGACCGGGAGAGAAGCTTTCTTT.

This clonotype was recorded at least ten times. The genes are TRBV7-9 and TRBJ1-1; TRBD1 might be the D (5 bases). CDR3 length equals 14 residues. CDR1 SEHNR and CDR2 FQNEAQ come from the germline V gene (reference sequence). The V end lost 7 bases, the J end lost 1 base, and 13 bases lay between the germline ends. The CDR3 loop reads CASITTDTNTEAFF. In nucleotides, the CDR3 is TGTGCCAGCATAACGACAGATACGAACACTGAAGCTTTCTTT.